This T cell receptor beta chain emerged from a study of PD-L1 blockade in urothelial cancer (dated by TCRdb to 2015 to 2018). Turning to the overall study: Every patient began therapy in about 2014 and was given atezolizumab 1,200 mg intravenously every 3 weeks. Durable clinical benefit was achieved by nine patients but not by the remaining 20. In the same patients, pretreatment tumors underwent whole exome sequencing and RNA sequencing in addition to TCR sequencing. Twenty-five of 29 patients were identified as males with urothelial cancer of bladder origin, and a prior smoking history was reported by 18 of 29 patients. Patients had an ECOG performance status of 0 or 1 and had received between 0 and 3 prior chemotherapy regimens. Blood samples were analyzed 3 weeks after the start of treatment (second dose) and 6 weeks after the start of treatment. Pretreatment tumor samples, along with matched peripheral blood serially collected before and after atezolizumab treatment, were subjected to TCR sequencing. Blood samples gave median yields of roughly 150,000 T cells and over 80,000 unique TCRs, along with a median clonality of about 0.084. Pretreatment blood TCR-seq was available for fewer than 30 patients, at least one posttreatment blood collection was obtained for some 25 patients, and tumor TCR-seq was available for some 25 patients. Durable clinical benefit meant progression-free survival longer than 6 months, and TCR features were also tested against progression-free and overall survival. Somatic, immune and clinical correlates of response to PD-L1 blockade with atezolizumab in urothelial cancer were the focus of an exploratory multi-omic analysis.

Each PCR received spiked-in synthetic TCR analog templates so that absolute template abundance could be estimated from read counts. Using the immunoSEQ assay, TCRbeta CDR3 regions were amplified from genomic DNA with bias-controlled V and J gene primers. Rearranged TCRbeta segments were sequenced at approximately 20X coverage. The original pipeline was this. Sequencing errors were corrected by clustering, and CDR3s were annotated against IMGT so that V, D and J genes could be assigned. Out-of-frame and stop-codon sequences were excluded, and only productive TCRbeta rearrangements were used in downstream analyses. Clonality was calculated as one minus the Shannon entropy normalized by the log of the number of unique productive sequences. Clones differing between time points or between blood and tumor were identified by Fisher's exact test with Benjamini-Hochberg correction at adjusted p below 0.01. In its TCRdb copy, this immuneACCESS table keeps in-frame sequences only and misses some clones. Where compared with another copy, unresolved V genes explain less than half of these, and the others have no known cause. That table furnishes V, J and clone size, whereas the DNA furnished D and trimming. Present in this sample are tens of thousands of clones, around 85% of which were seen just once. Roughly 1.9% of the sample lies in the top ten.

Germline trimming amounts to 4 bases on V and 4 bases on J, with 9 as the count of junction bases outside the gene matches. Per the germline V gene, LGHNA is the CDR1 and YNFKEQ is the CDR2. There are 18 amino acids in the CDR3, from cysteine to phenylalanine inclusive. CDR3 DNA is the only sequence kept; it has 54 bases, read in frame from the first base. On this clone itself: No antigen is known for it. No base-level quality is on record; no much larger clone is a single base apart.

This sample's time point label indicates: peripheral blood 6 weeks after treatment start. The cohort included 29 patients with locally advanced or metastatic urothelial carcinoma who were treated at Memorial Sloan Kettering on a trial protocol. Peripheral blood mononuclear cells were collected pretreatment and during treatment, with between 1 and 8 total time points per patient. The Qiagen DNeasy Blood extraction kit was used to purify genomic DNA from total PBMCs and tumor samples. Collected pretreatment and during treatment, PBMCs were isolated and stored as previously described. Summary of the overall study and its limitations: Because of the small sample size (n ≈ 31) and the many exploratory analyses performed, the results are intended to be regarded as hypothesis-generating. Improved progression-free and overall survival was associated with having pretreatment peripheral blood TCR clonality below the median. Among patients with durable benefit, tumor-associated TCR clones showed greater expansion in peripheral blood 3 weeks after treatment started (n ≈ 21, p = 0.022).

Here the sequenced sample was PBMCs, taken around atezolizumab (anti-PD-L1) treatment. This chain is built from TRBV4-2 and TRBJ2-3; a stretch of 15 junction bases matches TRBD2. This TCR came from a man aged 50-59 years with urothelial cancer. This receptor carries the CDR3 CASSLLGTSGGQADTQYF. The nucleotide sequence is given as TGTGCCAGCAGCCTCCTCGGGACTAGCGGGGGGCAGGCAGATACGCAGTATTTT.